This entry lists 24 T cell receptor beta chains sequenced from one sample in a study of T cell responses to AZD1222 COVID-19 vaccine. Clones were sequenced by immunoSEQ multiplex PCR, and TCRdb holds only the in-frame ones, with some missing. The sample lists about 150,000 clones, around 90% seen once, with over 1.5% in the top ten. The source was peripheral blood, collected on day 0 of AZD1222 vaccination. Every receptor here comes from an adult in good health.

V and J are TRBV28 and TRBJ1-4, with unresolved D. The CDR3 runs to 15 residues. Germline lookup yields CDR1 MDHEN and CDR2 SYDVKM. Trimming stripped 9 bases from V and 8 bases from J, with 22 bases between. The CDR3 spells CASGVRAPVVEKLFF. CDR3 bases: TGTGCCAGTGGGGTTAGGGCCCCGGTGGTAGAAAAACTGTTTTTT. Drawing the rest from reference TRBV28 and TRBJ1-4, the complete variable domain is DVKVTQSSRYLVKRTGEKVFLECVQDMDHENMFWYRQDPGLGLRLIYFSYDVKMKEKGDIPEGYSVSREKKERFSLILESASTNQTSMYLCASGVRAPVVEKLFFGSGTQLSVL.

This chain connects TRBV24-1 to TRBJ1-6; the D gene is possibly TRBD1 (5 bases). Trimming removed 2 bases from V and 7 bases from J, with 11 bases in between. CDR1 and CDR2 from the germline V gene are KGHDR and SFDVKD. The CDR3 covers 15 residues. The CDR3 sequence: CATSDYWGRNSPLHF. The CDR3 DNA follows: TGTGCCACCAGTGATTACTGGGGGAGAAATTCACCCCTCCACTTT.

This chain links TRBV2 with TRBJ1-5; maybe TRBD1 (5 bases). This CDR3 is 15 amino acids long. Germline V gene sequence: CDR1 SNHLY, CDR2 FYNNEI. V lost 2 bases and J 1 base, leaving 9 bases between the germline ends. In DNA, the CDR3 is TGTGCCAGCAGTGAAATTCGGGGGAGCAATCAGCCCCAGCATTTT. Its protein product is CASSEIRGSNQPQHF.

In its sample, this clone was seen once. The CDR3 DNA reads as TGCGCCAGCAGCTTGGGCGGGAGGTATGTCGACGAGCAGTACTTC. Encoded protein: CASSLGGRYVDEQYF. The rearrangement uses TRBV5-1 and TRBJ2-7; 8 positions agree with TRBD2. The CDR3 consists of 15 residues. With V trimmed by 0 bases and J by 5 bases, 7 bases remained unmatched. CDR1 SGHRS and CDR2 YFSETQ come from the germline V gene.

The V and J genes are TRBV6-5 and TRBJ1-1, with TRBD1 matching 8 bases. The CDR3 length is 11 residues. With 6 bases clipped from V and 11 bases from J, the junction kept 5 bases outside the gene matches. Germline V gene data show CDR1 as MNHEY and CDR2 as SVGAGI. CDR3 sequence: CASRGNRGAFF. The CDR3 DNA reads as TGTGCCAGCAGGGGTAACAGGGGGGCTTTCTTT.

The rearrangement uses TRBV6-1 and TRBJ2-5; TRBD1 agrees at 9 bases. This CDR3 spans 14 amino acids. Losses at the gene ends were 3 bases for V and 6 bases for J; bases not matched to a gene: 5. The germline V gene has CDR1 MNHNS and CDR2 SASEGT. The CDR3 spells CASSDGTGSQTQYF. CDR3 DNA: TGTGCCAGCAGTGACGGGACAGGGTCACAGACCCAGTACTTC.

This sequence joins TRBV5-6 and TRBJ1-5, with D unclear. Trimming took 0 bases from V and 4 from J, leaving 11 bases between them. This CDR3 region has 15 residues. Germline-derived CDR1 and CDR2 are SGHDT and YYEEEE. The CDR3 coding sequence is TGTGCCAGCAGCTTGGGGTGGGGAGGGAATCAGCCCCAGCATTTT. It encodes CASSLGWGGNQPQHF. The variable domain in full, with the rest retrieved from reference TRBV5-6 and TRBJ1-5, is DAGVTQSPTHLIKTRGQQVTLRCSPKSGHDTVSWYQQALGQGPQFIFQYYEEEERQRGNFPDRFSGHQFPNYSSELNVNALLLGDSALYLCASSLGWGGNQPQHFGDGTRLSIL.

This clone appeared a few times. The chain joins TRBV3-1 (or the pseudogene TRBV3-2) to TRBJ1-2, with D possibly being TRBD1 (5 bases). The germline V and J ends were trimmed by 3 bases and 3 bases, with 11 bases remaining between them. Germline V lookup: CDR1 LGHDT, CDR2 YNNKEL (reference sequence). CDR3 length: 14 residues. DNA for the CDR3: TGTGCCAGCAGCCAGGAGGGGATAGACTATGGCTACACCTTC. Amino acids: CASSQEGIDYGYTF.

This chain links TRBV7-8 with TRBJ1-1; D call uncertain. Trimming removed 8 bases at V and 0 bases at J, with 22 bases between. The CDR3 is 17 amino acids. The V gene's germline CDR1 is SGHVS and CDR2 FQNEAQ. The DNA for the CDR3 is TGTGCCAGCTCCGAGACGCATCGCCCGGCCATGAACACTGAAGCTTTCTTT. It specifies CASSETHRPAMNTEAFF.

The J gene is TRBJ1-2, the V gene TRBV7-2, with a possible D match to TRBD1 (5 bases). Trimming cost V 0 bases and J 6 bases, with 14 bases left between them. The germline V gene has CDR1 SGHTA and CDR2 FQGNSA. CDR3 length equals 15 residues. CDR3 in amino acids: CASSLACRACNGYTF. In DNA form, the CDR3 reads TGTGCCAGCAGCTTAGCCTGCAGGGCTTGTAATGGCTACACCTTC.

V usage is TRBV9 and J usage is TRBJ2-2, with 12 bases fitting TRBD2. The V and J ends lost 0 bases and 4 bases, in that order; junction bases with no gene match: 13. The CDR3 totals 20 residues. Germline V gives CDR1 SGDLS, CDR2 YYNGEE. The chain's CDR3 is CASSVGPRPSSGGATGELFF. For the CDR3, the DNA is TGTGCCAGCAGCGTAGGCCCGAGACCCTCTAGCGGGGGGGCCACCGGGGAGCTGTTTTTT.

The J gene is TRBJ2-7, the V gene TRBV5-1; D gene ambiguous. There are 13 residues in the CDR3. Germline CDR1 SGHRS, CDR2 YFSETQ. V lost 0 bases to trimming and J lost 4 bases, with 8 bases between them. The CDR3 DNA is TGCGCCAGCAGCTTGGCAGGCAGTTACGAGCAGTACTTC. Translating it yields CASSLAGSYEQYF.

V and J are TRBV10-3 and TRBJ1-1; 7 positions agree with TRBD1. The CDR3 totals 14 residues. CDR1 and CDR2 (germline): ENHRY, SYGVKD. Trimming cost V 6 bases and J 3 bases; bases outside gene matches: 7. The DNA for the CDR3 is TGTGCCATCAGAAGGGGGCCCCGGGACACTGAAGCTTTCTTT. This codes for CAIRRGPRDTEAFF.

V usage is TRBV19 and J usage is TRBJ1-4; TRBD1 aligns across 7 bases. In germline, CDR1 is LNHDA, CDR2 SQIVND (reference sequence). The CDR3 loop spans 14 amino acids. The ends lost 3 bases at V and 5 bases at J; junction bases unmatched: 3. The CDR3 nucleotides read TGTGCCAGTAGTATGGGGACAGTCAATGAAAAACTGTTTTTT. Residues: CASSMGTVNEKLFF.

The chain combines TRBV29-1 with TRBJ2-7; TRBD2 is a possible D gene (5 bases). The germline gives CDR1 SQVTM, CDR2 ANQGSEA. The CDR3 runs 13 residues. The V gene lost 4 bases and the J gene lost 3 bases, with 13 bases spanning the gap. Written as DNA, the CDR3 is TGCAGCGTTGGGACTCCCTCAATCTACGAGCAGTACTTC. Protein sequence: CSVGTPSIYEQYF.

The chain is built from TRBV7-7 and TRBJ1-2; D is unclear. The germline V and J ends were trimmed by 7 bases and 7 bases, with 16 bases remaining between them. CDR1 is SSHAT, CDR2 FNYEAQ, per germline (reference sequence). This CDR3 comprises 13 residues. The CDR3 nucleotides read TGTGCCAGCACCTACCTCGGGAACGCTGGCTACACCTTC. Translating gives CASTYLGNAGYTF.

The chain employs TRBV3-1 (or the pseudogene TRBV3-2) and TRBJ2-2; 7 positions agree with TRBD1. The CDR3 consists of 16 residues. The ends lost 3 bases at V and 3 bases at J; junction bases unmatched: 7. The V gene's germline CDR1 is LGHDT and CDR2 YNNKEL (reference sequence). CDR3 bases: TGTGCCAGCAGCCATCCTCGGACAGGCCACACCGGGGAGCTGTTTTTT. Amino acids: CASSHPRTGHTGELFF.

This clone was observed once. The chain recombines TRBV12-2 with TRBJ2-5; the table's D call, TRBD2, has no DNA check behind it. TRBV12-2 is a documented pseudogene. The CDR3 runs to 13 residues. CDR3 sequence (DNA): TGTGCAAGTCGCCCAACTTCGGGGGAGACCCAGTACTTC. It encodes CASRPTSGETQYF.

This clone was counted a few times. The chain combines TRBV2 with TRBJ1-1; no reliable D call. Trimming removed 6 bases at V and 11 bases at J, with 16 bases between. This CDR3 contains 12 residues. Germline CDR1 is SNHLY and CDR2 is FYNNEI. The CDR3 bases are TGTGCCAGCAGCACAAAGCCGGGTCAGGCTTTCTTT. As protein: CASSTKPGQAFF.

The V and J genes are TRBV6-5 and TRBJ1-1; TRBD1 matches 9 bases. The germline V gene has CDR1 MNHEY and CDR2 SVGAGI. This CDR3 is 15 amino acids long. V lost 5 bases to trimming and J lost 3 bases; unmatched junction nucleotides: 7. Here the CDR3 reads CASSTRTGEDTEAFF. CDR3 nucleotides: TGTGCCAGCAGTACCCGGACAGGGGAAGACACTGAAGCTTTCTTT.

The V and J genes are TRBV27 and TRBJ1-1; tentative D call: TRBD1 (5 bases). Germline CDR1 MNHEY, CDR2 SMNVEV (reference sequence). Trimming removed 3 bases from V and 6 bases from J, with 11 bases in between. The length of the CDR3 is 13 residues. CDR3 amino acids: CASSFQGRSEAFF. As DNA, the CDR3 is TGTGCCAGCAGTTTCCAGGGTAGGTCTGAAGCTTTCTTT.

The chain couples TRBV28 to TRBJ1-4; TRBD1 is a possible D gene (5 bases). The CDR3 runs 16 residues. The V end was cut by 3 bases, the J end by 5 bases, with 16 bases between. The germline CDR1 and CDR2 sequences are MDHEN and SYDVKM. The CDR3 protein is CASSLREGLRNEKLFF. The CDR3 coding sequence is TGTGCCAGCAGTTTGAGGGAGGGGCTCCGAAATGAAAAACTGTTTTTT. Looking up the rest from reference TRBV28 and TRBJ1-4 gives the full variable domain: DVKVTQSSRYLVKRTGEKVFLECVQDMDHENMFWYRQDPGLGLRLIYFSYDVKMKEKGDIPEGYSVSREKKERFSLILESASTNQTSMYLCASSLREGLRNEKLFFGSGTQLSVL.

V is TRBV12-3 or TRBV12-4 and J is TRBJ1-1; D may be TRBD1 (6 bases). This CDR3 region has 13 residues. The V and J ends lost 6 bases and 2 bases respectively, with 10 bases between them. The CDR3 nucleotides are TGTGCCAGCAGCAAGGACAGCAACACTGAAGCTTTCTTT. Its translation: CASSKDSNTEAFF.

The chain employs TRBV6-5 and TRBJ2-3; TRBD1 matches at 7 bases. The trim removed 9 bases at V and 1 base at J, leaving 10 bases unmatched. CDR3 size: 15 residues. CDR1 and CDR2 (germline): MNHEY, SVGAGI. CDR3 bases: TGTGCCAGTCGGACCAGGGGGACCGGCACAGATACGCAGTATTTT. It is translated as CASRTRGTGTDTQYF.